The next 2 T cell receptor beta chains were all read from a single sample in a study of CD8+ T cells in alopecia areata. cDNA serving as the sequencing template came from extracted, reverse transcribed RNA. Clones were read by immunoSEQ multiplex PCR, and TCRdb kept only the in-frame ones, dropping some. The data contain around 140,000 clones, 45% to 60% of them seen just once; the ten biggest clones take up over 0.85%. The specimen was CD4+ T cells sorted from blood, collected at week 0. These receptors all come from a human donor with alopecia areata.

In this sample, this clone turned up a few times. The J gene is TRBJ2-7, the V gene TRBV7-2, with D tentatively TRBD2 (5 bases). Trimming removed 1 base from V and 1 base from J, with 11 bases in between. Germline V CDR1 and CDR2: SGHTA, FQGNSA. The CDR3 extends over 15 amino acids. The DNA for the CDR3 is TGTGCCAGCAGCTTAGAGGCGGGCCGGTCCTACGAGCAGTACTTC. Translation gives CASSLEAGRSYEQYF.

The genes are TRBV6-5 and TRBJ2-7; 9 nucleotides align to TRBD2. CDR3 length: 14 amino acids. With 7 bases clipped from V and 7 bases from J, the junction kept 11 bases outside the gene matches. Germline V gives CDR1 MNHEY, CDR2 SVGAGI. The CDR3 loop is CASTSAAGGREQYF. The CDR3 DNA is TGTGCCAGCACCTCCGCGGCGGGAGGGCGAGAGCAGTACTTC.